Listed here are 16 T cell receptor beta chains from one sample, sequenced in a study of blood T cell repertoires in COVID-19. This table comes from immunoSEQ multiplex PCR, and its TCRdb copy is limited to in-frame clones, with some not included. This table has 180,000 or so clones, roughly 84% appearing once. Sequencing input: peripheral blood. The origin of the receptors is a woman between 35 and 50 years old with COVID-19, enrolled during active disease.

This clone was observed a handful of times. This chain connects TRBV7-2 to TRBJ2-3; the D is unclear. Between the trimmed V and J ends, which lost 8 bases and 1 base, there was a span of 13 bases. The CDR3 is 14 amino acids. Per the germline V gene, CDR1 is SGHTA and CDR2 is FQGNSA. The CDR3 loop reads CASSLTEGTDTQYF. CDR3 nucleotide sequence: TGTGCCAGCTCCCTAACCGAGGGCACAGATACGCAGTATTTT.

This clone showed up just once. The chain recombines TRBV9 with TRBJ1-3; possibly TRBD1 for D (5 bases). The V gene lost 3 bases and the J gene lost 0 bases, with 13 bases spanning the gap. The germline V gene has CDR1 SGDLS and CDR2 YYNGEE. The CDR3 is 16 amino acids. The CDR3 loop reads CASSDHTGFSGNTIYF. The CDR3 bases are TGTGCCAGCAGCGACCATACAGGCTTCTCTGGAAACACCATATATTTT.

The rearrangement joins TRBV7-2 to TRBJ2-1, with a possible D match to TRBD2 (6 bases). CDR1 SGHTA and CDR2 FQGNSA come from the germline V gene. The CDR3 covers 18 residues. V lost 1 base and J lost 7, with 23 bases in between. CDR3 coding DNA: TGTGCCAGCAGCTTAGATTTAGTGCGGGGCCGTTCGGGGAATGAGCAGTTCTTC. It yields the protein CASSLDLVRGRSGNEQFF.

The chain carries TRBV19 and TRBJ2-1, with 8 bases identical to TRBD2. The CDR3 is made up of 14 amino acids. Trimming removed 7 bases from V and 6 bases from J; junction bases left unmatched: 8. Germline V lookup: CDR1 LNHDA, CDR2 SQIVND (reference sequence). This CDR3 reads CASTLRGGSNEQFF. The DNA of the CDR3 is TGTGCCAGTACCCTTCGGGGGGGCTCCAATGAGCAGTTCTTC.

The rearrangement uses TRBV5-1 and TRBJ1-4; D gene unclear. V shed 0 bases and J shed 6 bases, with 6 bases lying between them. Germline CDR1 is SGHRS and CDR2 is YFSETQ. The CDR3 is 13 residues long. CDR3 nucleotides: TGCGCCAGCAGCTTGGCTCCGGATGAAAAACTGTTTTTT. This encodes CASSLAPDEKLFF. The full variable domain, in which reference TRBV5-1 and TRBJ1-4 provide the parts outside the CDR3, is KAGVTQTPRYLIKTRGQQVTLSCSPISGHRSVSWYQQTPGQGLQFLFEYFSETQRNKGNFPGRFSGRQFSNSRSEMNVSTLELGDSALYLCASSLAPDEKLFFGSGTQLSVL.

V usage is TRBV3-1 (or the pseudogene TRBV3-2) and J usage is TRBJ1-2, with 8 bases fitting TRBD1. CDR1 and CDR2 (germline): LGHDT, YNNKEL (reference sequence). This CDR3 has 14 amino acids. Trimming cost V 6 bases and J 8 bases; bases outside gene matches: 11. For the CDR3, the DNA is TGTGCCAGCAGTTTTTCGGACAGGGCGGAAGGCTACACCTTC. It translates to CASSFSDRAEGYTF.

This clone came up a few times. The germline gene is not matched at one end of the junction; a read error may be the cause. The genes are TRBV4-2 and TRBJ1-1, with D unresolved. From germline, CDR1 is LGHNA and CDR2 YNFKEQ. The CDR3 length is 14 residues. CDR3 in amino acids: CASSQGDLNTEAFF. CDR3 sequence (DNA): TGTGCCAGCAGTCAAGGAGATCTAAACACTGAAGCTTTCTTT.

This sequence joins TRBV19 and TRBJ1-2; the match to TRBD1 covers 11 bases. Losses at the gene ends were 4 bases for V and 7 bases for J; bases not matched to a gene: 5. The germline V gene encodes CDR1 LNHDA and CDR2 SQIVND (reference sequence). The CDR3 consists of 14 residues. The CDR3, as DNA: TGTGCCAGTAGTACCCGGGGACAGGGGGTTGGCTACACCTTC. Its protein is CASSTRGQGVGYTF.

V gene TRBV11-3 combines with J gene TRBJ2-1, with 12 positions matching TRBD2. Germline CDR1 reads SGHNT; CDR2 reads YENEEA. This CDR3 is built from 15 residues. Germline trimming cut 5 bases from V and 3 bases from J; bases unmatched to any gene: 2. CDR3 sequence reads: CASSGGLAGYNEQFF. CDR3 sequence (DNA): TGTGCCAGCAGCGGGGGACTAGCGGGCTACAATGAGCAGTTCTTC.

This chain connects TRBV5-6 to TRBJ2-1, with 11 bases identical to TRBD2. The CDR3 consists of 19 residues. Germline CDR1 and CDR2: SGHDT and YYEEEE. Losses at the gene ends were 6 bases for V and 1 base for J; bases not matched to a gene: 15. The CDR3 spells CASTVPGLAALNSYNEQFF. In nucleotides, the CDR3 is TGTGCCAGCACCGTTCCGGGACTAGCGGCCCTAAATTCCTACAATGAGCAGTTCTTC.

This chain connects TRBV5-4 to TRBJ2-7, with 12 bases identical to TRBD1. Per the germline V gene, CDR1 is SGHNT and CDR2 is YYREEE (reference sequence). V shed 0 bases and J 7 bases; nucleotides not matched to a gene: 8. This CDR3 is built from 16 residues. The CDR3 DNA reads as TGTGCCAGCAGCTTGGCTGGGACAGGGGGCGGTAAAGAGCAGTACTTC. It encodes CASSLAGTGGGKEQYF.

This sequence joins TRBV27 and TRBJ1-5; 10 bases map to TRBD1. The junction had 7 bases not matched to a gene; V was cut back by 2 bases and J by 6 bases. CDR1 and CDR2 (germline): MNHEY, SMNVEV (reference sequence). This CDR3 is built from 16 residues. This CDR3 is CASSLRAGQGGQPQHF. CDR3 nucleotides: TGTGCCAGCAGTTTAAGGGCCGGACAGGGGGGTCAGCCCCAGCATTTT.

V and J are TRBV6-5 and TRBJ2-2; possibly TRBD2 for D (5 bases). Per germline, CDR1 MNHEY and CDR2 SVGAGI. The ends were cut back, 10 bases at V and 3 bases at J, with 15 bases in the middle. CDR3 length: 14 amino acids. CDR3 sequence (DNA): TGTGCCATTCCGTGGCGGGCCCACACCGGGGAGCTGTTTTTT. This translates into CAIPWRAHTGELFF.

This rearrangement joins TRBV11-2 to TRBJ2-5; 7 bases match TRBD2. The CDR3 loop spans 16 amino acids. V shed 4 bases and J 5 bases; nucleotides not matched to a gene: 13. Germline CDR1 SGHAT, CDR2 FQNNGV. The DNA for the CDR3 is TGTGCCAGCAGCTCCCCTGGCGGGGGAAATGATGAGACCCAGTACTTC. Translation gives CASSSPGGGNDETQYF.

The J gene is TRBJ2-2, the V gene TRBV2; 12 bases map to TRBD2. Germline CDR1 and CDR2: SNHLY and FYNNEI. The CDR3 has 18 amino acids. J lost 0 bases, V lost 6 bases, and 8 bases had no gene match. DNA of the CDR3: TGTGCCAGCAGGGAAACTAGCGGGGGGCTTTCGAACACCGGGGAGCTGTTTTTT. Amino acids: CASRETSGGLSNTGELFF.

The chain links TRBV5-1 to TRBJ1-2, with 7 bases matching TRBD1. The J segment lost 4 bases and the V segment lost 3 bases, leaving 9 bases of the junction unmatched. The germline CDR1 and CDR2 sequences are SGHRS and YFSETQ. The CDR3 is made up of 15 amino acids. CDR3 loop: CASSSGGQAAYGYTF. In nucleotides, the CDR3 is TGCGCCAGCAGCTCGGGTGGACAGGCGGCCTATGGCTACACCTTC.